These T cell receptor beta chains were read from a single sample in a study of cytomegalovirus exposure and HLA in healthy donors. Generated by immunoSEQ multiplex PCR, the TCRdb table keeps only in-frame clones and is missing some. The sample holds about 120,000 clones, 10% seen once. Material for sequencing was PBMCs. These receptors were taken from a woman aged 18-35 years in good health and CMV-seropositive. CDR3s include the opening cysteine and the closing phenylalanine or tryptophan. A D gene is named only where the DNA matches it firmly. The size of a clone is reported for some rows only, either as once, few or many, or as a class for expanded clones.

- TRBJ2-5 - TRBV10-3 TGTGCCATCGGGGTGCGGGATCTCTTACAAGAGACCCAGTACTTC CAIGVRDLLQETQYF
- TRBJ2-5 - TRBV28 TGTGCCAGCAGGGACAGCCAAGAGACCCAGTACTTC CASRDSQETQYF
few TRBJ1-1 - TRBV2 TGTGCCAGCAGTGAAGTGCCATCGGGGACTGAAGCTTTCTTT CASSEVPSGTEAFF
few TRBJ1-4 - TRBV28 TGTGCCAGCACCCTACCCGGGATGACTAATGAAAAACTGTTTTTT CASTLPGMTNEKLFF
- TRBJ2-7 TRBD1 TRBV5-1 TGCGCCAGCAGCTTTTCATCAGGCCAGGGGGCTGGAGAGCAGTACTTC CASSFSSGQGAGEQYF
few TRBJ2-5 - TRBV7-3 TGTGCCAGCAGCCCAAACGCGGCGGAGCAAGAGACCCAGTACTTC CASSPNAAEQETQYF
few TRBJ2-5 - TRBV6-5 TGTGCCAGCAGCCGTCCGGGACTCCAAGAGACCCAGTACTTC CASSRPGLQETQYF
few TRBJ2-3 TRBD2 TRBV25-1 TGTGCCAGCAGTGAAGGAGGGAGGGACACAGATACGCAGTATTTT CASSEGGRDTDTQYF
- TRBJ1-1 - TRBV7-9 TGTGCCAGTTTTTCCCCTTCCGCGGGAAACACTGAAGCTTTCTTT CASFSPSAGNTEAFF
- TRBJ2-3 TRBD1 TRBV11-2 TGTGCCAGCAGCGCGGACAGGAACACAGATACGCAGTATTTT CASSADRNTDTQYF
few TRBJ1-5 - TRBV19 TGTGCCAGTAGGGACCTCCAGGGGCCTAGCAATCAGCCCCAGCATTTT CASRDLQGPSNQPQHF
- TRBJ2-7 TRBD2 TRBV4-1 TGCGCCAGCAGCCAAGTGCTAGCGGGAGGGCCGAGGGAGCAGTACTTC CASSQVLAGGPREQYF
few TRBJ1-1 - TRBV19 TGTGCCAGTAGTACAAGACTGGGTGACACTGAAGCTTTCTTT CASSTRLGDTEAFF
- TRBJ1-1 - TRBV19 TGTGCCAGTAGCTTGGGGGGGTCGGACACTGAAGCTTTCTTT CASSLGGSDTEAFF
- TRBJ1-5 TRBD1 TRBV27 TGTGCCAGCAGTCAAGATAACAGGGGGCGCGCTCAGCCCCAGCATTTT CASSQDNRGRAQPQHF
many TRBJ2-7 - TRBV7-9 TGTGCCAGCAGCTTAGCGCTTACAGACTACGAGCAGTACTTC CASSLALTDYEQYF
- TRBJ2-3 - TRBV2 TGTGCCAGCAAGGAGGGCGCAGATACGCAGTATTTT CASKEGADTQYF
- TRBJ1-2 TRBD1 TRBV5-5 TGTGCCAGCAGCCTGACAGGGGACTATGGCTACACCTTC CASSLTGDYGYTF
few TRBJ2-1 TRBD2 TRBV5-1 TGCGCCAGCAGTCGGACCATAGTAGCGGGAGTGGGGAATGAGCAGTTCTTC CASSRTIVAGVGNEQFF
- TRBJ1-1 - TRBV7-2 TGTGCCAGCAGCTTAGACCCGGCGGCGAACACTGAAGCTTTCTTT CASSLDPAANTEAFF
few TRBJ2-1 TRBD2 TRBV6-5 TGTGCCAGCAGTTTGCTAGCGGGTGGCTCTAGTGAGCAGTTCTTC CASSLLAGGSSEQFF
few TRBJ2-3 TRBD2 TRBV6-5 TGTGCCAGCAGTTCCTTCTCGAGCGGGAGCCCAGATACGCAGTATTTT CASSSFSSGSPDTQYF
- TRBJ2-1 TRBD2 TRBV29-1 TGCAGCGTTGAAGATCGGGGACTAGCGCTGAGGGACTACAATGAGCAGTTCTTC CSVEDRGLALRDYNEQFF
few TRBJ1-5 TRBD1 TRBV19 TGTGCCAGTACGGACAGGGGAAATCAGCCCCAGCATTTT CASTDRGNQPQHF
- TRBJ2-5 - TRBV5-1 TGCGCCAGCAGCTTAAGGGTACTACAGGGACCAGAGACCCAGTACTTC CASSLRVLQGPETQYF
- TRBJ2-3 TRBD2 TRBV28 TGTGCCAGCAGTTCCCCGGCGGGAGAAGGCACAGATACGCAGTATTTT CASSSPAGEGTDTQYF
few TRBJ1-1 TRBD1 TRBV27 TGTGCCAGCAGTCGAACCCCTACAGGGGGGTACACTGAAGCTTTCTTT CASSRTPTGGYTEAFF
- TRBJ2-1 - TRBV6-1 TGTGCCAGCAGTGGGTTCGGGAGTACGACCGATGAGCAGTTCTTC CASSGFGSTTDEQFF
- TRBJ1-5 - TRBV4-1 TGCGCCAGCAGCCAAGAATGGGGCACTCAGCCCCAGCATTTT CASSQEWGTQPQHF
few TRBJ1-2 - TRBV19 TGTGCCAGTAATTACGGAGGAGCTAACTATGGCTACACCTTC CASNYGGANYGYTF
few TRBJ1-4 - TRBV5-1 TGCGCCAGCAGCTTGGCACAGGTTAATGAAAAACTGTTTTTT CASSLAQVNEKLFF
few TRBJ2-7 TRBD2 TRBV5-6 TGTGCCAGCAGCTTGGACCCGGGGGGCTACGAGCAGTACTTC CASSLDPGGYEQYF
- TRBJ1-1 - TRBV9 TGTGCCAGCAGCGTAGGTGCGGGGGTTCCTGAAGCTTTCTTT CASSVGAGVPEAFF
- TRBJ1-5 - TRBV6-6 TGTGCCAGCAGCCACTGGGAGAGCAATCAGCCCCAGCATTTT CASSHWESNQPQHF
few TRBJ2-3 TRBD1 TRBV29-1 TGCAGCGTGGCGGAAGGGACAGGGGTAGATACGCAGTATTTT CSVAEGTGVDTQYF
- TRBJ2-2 TRBD2 TRBV11-2 TGTGCCAGCAGTAGCGGGGAGCTACCCACCGGGGAGCTGTTTTTT CASSSGELPTGELFF
- TRBJ1-4 - TRBV28 TGTGCCAGCACCTCTTGGGCGTCGACTAATGAAAAACTGTTTTTT CASTSWASTNEKLFF
- TRBJ1-5 - TRBV27 TGTGCCAGCAGTTTGTACGGAAGGGACTACCTAAAAAATCAGCCCCAGCATTTT CASSLYGRDYLKNQPQHF
- TRBJ2-4 TRBD2 TRBV5-8 TGTGCCCCTTGGCGGGGGTTAGCCAAAAACATTCAGTACTTC CAPWRGLAKNIQYF
- TRBJ2-4 - TRBV2 TGTGCCAGCAGTGACTTTCTCATCGCAGGTGAATACTCTTTAGCCAAAAACATTCAGTACTTC CASSDFLIAGEYSLAKNIQYF
few TRBJ2-6 - TRBV2 TGTGCCAGCAGTCTACCCCGGGGGGCCAACGTCCTGACTTTC CASSLPRGANVLTF
few TRBJ1-2 TRBD1 TRBV25-1 TGTGCCAGCAGTGGGGTCAGGGGGTCTAGTAACTATGGCTACACCTTC CASSGVRGSSNYGYTF
few TRBJ2-5 TRBD1 TRBV5-4 TGTGCCAGCAGCAGGGGGACAGTCCAAGAGACCCAGTACTTC CASSRGTVQETQYF
few TRBJ1-3 - TRBV9 TGTGCCAGCAGCGCGAGGGAGGACCGACTTGGAAACACCATATATTTT CASSAREDRLGNTIYF
- TRBJ1-5 TRBD1 TRBV6-1 TGTGCCAGCAGTCACCAGGGGGCGCTCCAGCCCCAGCATTTT CASSHQGALQPQHF
- TRBJ2-3 - TRBV2 TGTGCCAGCAAACAAAGCACAGATACGCAGTATTTT CASKQSTDTQYF
- TRBJ2-2 - TRBV7-8 TGTGCCAGCAGCTTAGTTGGCAGAACGAACACCGGGGAGCTGTTTTTT CASSLVGRTNTGELFF
- TRBJ2-3 TRBD2 TRBV30 TGTGCCTGGAGGACTAGCGGCGTGGATACGCAGTATTTT CAWRTSGVDTQYF
- TRBJ2-1 TRBD2 TRBV7-2 TGTGCCAGCAGCTTAAGCGGGAGCAATGAGCAGTTCTTC CASSLSGSNEQFF
- TRBJ2-1 TRBD2 TRBV28 TGTGCCAGCAGCCCGGGACTAGCCTACAATGAGCAGTTCTTC CASSPGLAYNEQFF
- TRBJ2-2 TRBD2 TRBV9 TGTGCCAGCAGCGTAGCAGGTAGCGGGAGCACCGGGGAGCTGTTTTTT CASSVAGSGSTGELFF
- TRBJ1-2 - TRBV20-1 TGCAGTGCTAGGGCTTCCTATGGCTACACCTTC CSARASYGYTF
few TRBJ1-5 TRBD1 TRBV30 TGTGCCTGGAGTGCGGGACAGGGGATTCAGCCCCAGCATTTT CAWSAGQGIQPQHF
few TRBJ1-5 TRBD1 TRBV28 TGTGCCAGTAAATCGCCACAGGGGGCCAATCAGCCCCAGCATTTT CASKSPQGANQPQHF
few TRBJ2-7 - TRBV5-1 TGCGCCAGCAGCCTGGGGGCGTACTACGAGCAGTACTTC CASSLGAYYEQYF